Presented here are 14 T cell receptor beta chains from one specimen sequenced in a study of cytomegalovirus exposure and HLA in healthy donors. 60 Vbeta and 13 Jbeta primers were used in PCR. Produced via immunoSEQ multiplex PCR; TCRdb's table is partial and in-frame only. The sample contains more than 150,000 clones, just under 80% of which appear only once. Input material: PBMCs. Source of these receptors: a young woman in good health and CMV-seronegative.

J is TRBJ2-1 and V is TRBV5-1; 9 bases align to TRBD1. Losses at the gene ends were 4 bases for V and 5 bases for J; bases not matched to a gene: 7. The CDR3 covers 15 residues. Germline-derived CDR1 and CDR2 are SGHRS and YFSETQ. The chain's CDR3 is CASSPPGQGDNEQFF. CDR3 DNA sequence: TGCGCCAGCAGCCCACCGGGACAGGGAGACAATGAGCAGTTCTTC. Based on the CDR3 plus reference TRBV5-1 and TRBJ2-1, the full variable domain is KAGVTQTPRYLIKTRGQQVTLSCSPISGHRSVSWYQQTPGQGLQFLFEYFSETQRNKGNFPGRFSGRQFSNSRSEMNVSTLELGDSALYLCASSPPGQGDNEQFFGPGTRLTVL.

The rearrangement links TRBV7-8 to TRBJ1-1; no definite D call. Trimming shortened V by 4 bases and J by 3 bases, and 12 bases separated the two germline ends. The V gene's germline CDR1 is SGHVS and CDR2 FQNEAQ. CDR3 length: 14 amino acids. CDR3 residues: CASSYTGMDTEAFF. CDR3 in DNA: TGTGCCAGCAGCTACACGGGTATGGACACTGAAGCTTTCTTT. Filled out from reference TRBV7-8 and TRBJ1-1, the complete variable domain reads GAGVSQSPRYKVAKRGQDVALRCDPISGHVSLFWYQQALGQGPEFLTYFQNEAQLDKSGLPSDRFFAERPEGSVSTLKIQRTQQEDSAVYLCASSYTGMDTEAFFGQGTRLTVV.

The rearrangement uses TRBV9 and TRBJ1-2; TRBD1 agrees at 8 bases. The CDR3 has 14 amino acids. V was clipped by 3 bases and J by 5 bases; unmatched bases: 6. Germline V gene data show CDR1 as SGDLS and CDR2 as YYNGEE. CDR3 sequence: CASSEGGQVYGYTF. CDR3 DNA: TGTGCCAGCAGCGAAGGGGGACAGGTATATGGCTACACCTTC. The variable domain in full, with the rest retrieved from reference TRBV9 and TRBJ1-2, is DSGVTQTPKHLITATGQRVTLRCSPRSGDLSVYWYQQSLDQGLQFLIQYYNGEERAKGNILERFSAQQFPDLHSELNLSSLELGDSALYFCASSEGGQVYGYTFGSGTRLTVV.

This clone was seen only once. The genes are TRBV7-9 and TRBJ2-5; 8 bases agree with TRBD2. CDR3 size: 13 residues. Germline loops: CDR1 SEHNR, CDR2 FQNEAQ (reference sequence). Trimming removed 4 bases from V and 9 bases from J; junction bases left unmatched: 7. This CDR3 reads CASSSGLAWAQYF. For the CDR3, the DNA is TGTGCCAGCAGCTCTGGACTAGCTTGGGCCCAGTACTTC.

The chain carries TRBV25-1 and TRBJ1-1, with TRBD1 matching 10 bases. The germline V gene has CDR1 MGHDK and CDR2 SYGVNS. V shed 8 bases, J shed 3 bases, and the junction held 6 bases outside the gene matches. This CDR3 has 14 residues. In DNA, the CDR3 is TGTGCCAGCGCAACCGGGACAGGGGACACTGAAGCTTTCTTT. Residues: CASATGTGDTEAFF.

The genes are TRBV19 and TRBJ2-4; 8 nucleotides line up with TRBD2. Germline V lookup: CDR1 LNHDA, CDR2 SQIVND (reference sequence). The ends lost 3 bases at V and 0 bases at J; junction bases unmatched: 10. The CDR3 consists of 18 residues. CDR3 in DNA: TGTGCCAGTAGTATGTCCCAAGCGGGGGAGCTAGCCAAAAACATTCAGTACTTC. Translation: CASSMSQAGELAKNIQYF.

The J gene is TRBJ2-4, the V gene TRBV15, with D tentatively TRBD2 (6 bases). Per germline, CDR1 LNHNV and CDR2 YYDKDF (reference sequence). CDR3 length: 16 amino acids. V was clipped by 0 bases and J by 6 bases, with 15 bases between them. The CDR3 spells CATSRDWRGGGNIQYF. The CDR3 nucleotides read TGTGCCACCAGCAGAGATTGGAGGGGCGGCGGAAACATTCAGTACTTC.

The chain joins TRBV5-1 to TRBJ2-2, with 9 bases identical to TRBD1. The length of the CDR3 is 17 residues. With 0 bases clipped from V and 5 bases from J, the junction kept 8 bases outside the gene matches. CDR1 is SGHRS and CDR2 is YFSETQ in the germline V gene. CDR3 protein: CASSLGPRTGETGELFF. DNA of the CDR3: TGCGCCAGCAGCTTGGGCCCGCGGACAGGGGAAACCGGGGAGCTGTTTTTT. The full variable domain, completed using reference TRBV5-1 and TRBJ2-2, is KAGVTQTPRYLIKTRGQQVTLSCSPISGHRSVSWYQQTPGQGLQFLFEYFSETQRNKGNFPGRFSGRQFSNSRSEMNVSTLELGDSALYLCASSLGPRTGETGELFFGEGSRLTVL.

V is TRBV30 and J is TRBJ2-1, with TRBD2 identical over 11 bases. The junction had 5 bases not matched to a gene; V was cut back by 0 bases and J by 1 base. The CDR3 is 17 residues long. Per germline, CDR1 GTSNPN and CDR2 SVGIG (reference sequence). CDR3 residues: CAWSVSRLAGSYNEQFF. In nucleotides, the CDR3 is TGTGCCTGGAGTGTATCGAGACTAGCGGGGTCCTACAATGAGCAGTTCTTC.

This clone was counted once. J is TRBJ2-5 and V is TRBV19; 8 bases match TRBD1. The CDR3 spans 13 residues. Germline CDR1 is LNHDA and CDR2 is SQIVND (reference sequence). V lost 9 bases to trimming and J lost 2 bases; unmatched junction nucleotides: 5. The CDR3 bases are TGTGCCAGCCGAAACAGGGGGCAAGAGACCCAGTACTTC. It encodes CASRNRGQETQYF. Combining the CDR3 with reference TRBV19 and TRBJ2-5 gives the whole variable domain DGGITQSPKYLFRKEGQNVTLSCEQNLNHDAMYWYRQDPGQGLRLIYYSQIVNDFQKGDIAEGYSVSREKKESFPLTVTSAQKNPTAFYLCASRNRGQETQYFGPGTRLLVL.

The chain joins TRBV4-3 to TRBJ1-4; no clear D. V was shortened by 0 bases and J by 4 bases, with 9 bases between the two germline ends. The CDR3 sequence is 15 residues long. Germline V gives CDR1 LGHNA, CDR2 YSLEER. Written as DNA, the CDR3 is TGCGCCAGCAGCCAAGATCTAGGATTTAATGAAAAACTGTTTTTT. Translating it yields CASSQDLGFNEKLFF.

V is TRBV12-5 and J is TRBJ2-2, with D uncertain. From germline, CDR1 is LGHNT and CDR2 FRNRAP. The CDR3 runs to 12 residues. V lost 5 bases and J 7 bases, leaving 8 bases between the germline ends. CDR3 protein: CASGPLVGELFF. The DNA of the CDR3 is TGTGCTAGTGGTCCCTTAGTCGGGGAGCTGTTTTTT.

CDR3 coding DNA: TGTGCCAGCAGTGAAACGAGAAACAGGGGGACTGAAGCTTTCTTT. It codes for CASSETRNRGTEAFF. This chain connects TRBV6-1 to TRBJ1-1; TRBD1 matches 8 bases. CDR1 MNHNS and CDR2 SASEGT come from the germline V gene. With 2 bases clipped from V and 5 bases from J, the junction kept 7 bases outside the gene matches. The length of the CDR3 is 15 residues.

The chain combines TRBV7-9 with TRBJ2-1, with 12 positions matching TRBD2. Germline V gene sequence: CDR1 SEHNR, CDR2 FQNEAQ (reference sequence). CDR3 length: 16 residues. The V gene end was trimmed by 4 bases and the J gene end by 5 bases; junction bases not matched to a gene: 6. The DNA of the CDR3 is TGTGCCAGCAGCTCTAAAACTAGCGGGGGGCACAATGAGCAGTTCTTC. Translating gives CASSSKTSGGHNEQFF.